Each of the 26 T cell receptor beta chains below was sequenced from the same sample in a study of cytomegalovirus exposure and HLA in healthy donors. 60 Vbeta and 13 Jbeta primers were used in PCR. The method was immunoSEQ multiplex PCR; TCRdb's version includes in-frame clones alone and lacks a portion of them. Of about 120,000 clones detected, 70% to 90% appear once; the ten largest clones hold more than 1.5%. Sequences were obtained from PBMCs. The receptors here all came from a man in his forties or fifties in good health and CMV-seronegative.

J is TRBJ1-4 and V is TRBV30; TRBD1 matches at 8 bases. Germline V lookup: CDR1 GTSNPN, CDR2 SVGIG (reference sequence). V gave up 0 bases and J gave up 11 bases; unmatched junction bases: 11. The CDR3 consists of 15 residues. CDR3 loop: CAWSVHPGYRGKLFF. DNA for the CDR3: TGTGCCTGGAGTGTACATCCGGGATACAGGGGGAAACTGTTTTTT.

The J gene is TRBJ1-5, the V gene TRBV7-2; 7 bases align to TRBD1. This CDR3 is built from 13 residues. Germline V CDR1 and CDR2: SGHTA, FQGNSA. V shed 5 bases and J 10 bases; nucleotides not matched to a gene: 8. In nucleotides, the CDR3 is TGTGCCAGCAGCACGCTTGGACAGGTCCCCCAGCATTTT. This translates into CASSTLGQVPQHF.

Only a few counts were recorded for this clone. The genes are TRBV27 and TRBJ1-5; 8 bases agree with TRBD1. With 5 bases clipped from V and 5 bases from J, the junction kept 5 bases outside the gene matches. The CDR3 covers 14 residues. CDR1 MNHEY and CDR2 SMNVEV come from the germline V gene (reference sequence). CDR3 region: CASSRDRLDQPQHF. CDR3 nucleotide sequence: TGTGCCAGCAGTCGGGACAGGCTGGATCAGCCCCAGCATTTT.

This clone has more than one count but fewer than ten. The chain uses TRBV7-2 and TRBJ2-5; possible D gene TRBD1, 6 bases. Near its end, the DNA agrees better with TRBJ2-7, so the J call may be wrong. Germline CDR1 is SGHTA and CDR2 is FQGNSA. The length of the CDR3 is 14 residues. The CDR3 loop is CASSSTGPTYEQYF. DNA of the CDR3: TGTGCCAGCAGTAGTACAGGGCCAACCTACGAGCAGTACTTC.

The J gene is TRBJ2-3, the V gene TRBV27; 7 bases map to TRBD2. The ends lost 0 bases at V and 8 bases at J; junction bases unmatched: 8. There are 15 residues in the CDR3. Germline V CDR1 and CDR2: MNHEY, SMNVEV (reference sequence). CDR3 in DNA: TGTGCCAGCAGTTTATCGAATGGGGGGGAGGCTACGCAGTATTTT. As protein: CASSLSNGGEATQYF.

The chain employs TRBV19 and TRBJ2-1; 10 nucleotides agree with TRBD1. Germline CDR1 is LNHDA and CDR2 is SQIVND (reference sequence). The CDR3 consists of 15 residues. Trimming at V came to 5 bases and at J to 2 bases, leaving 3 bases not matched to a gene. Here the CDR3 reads CASSQDRGAYNEQFF. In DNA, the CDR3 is TGTGCCAGTAGTCAGGACAGGGGGGCCTACAATGAGCAGTTCTTC.

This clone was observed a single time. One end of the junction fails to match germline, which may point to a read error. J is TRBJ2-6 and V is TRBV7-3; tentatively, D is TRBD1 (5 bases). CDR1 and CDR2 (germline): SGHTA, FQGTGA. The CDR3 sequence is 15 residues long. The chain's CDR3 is CASSPGSSGANGLTF. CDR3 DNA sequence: TGTGCCAGCAGCCCTGGTAGCTCTGGGGCCAACGGCCTGACTTTC. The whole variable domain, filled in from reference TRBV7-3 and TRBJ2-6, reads GAGVSQTPSNKVTEKGKYVELRCDPISGHTALYWYRQSLGQGPEFLIYFQGTGAADDSGLPNDRFFAVRPEGSVSTLKIQRTERGDSAVYLCASSPGSSGANGLTFGAGSRLTVL.

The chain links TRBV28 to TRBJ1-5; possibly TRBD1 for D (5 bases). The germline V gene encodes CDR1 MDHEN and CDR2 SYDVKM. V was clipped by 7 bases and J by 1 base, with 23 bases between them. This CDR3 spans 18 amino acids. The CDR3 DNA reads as TGTGCCAGCACCCCGTGGAGGGTCCCTGAGGGGAGCAATCAGCCCCAGCATTTT. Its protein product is CASTPWRVPEGSNQPQHF.

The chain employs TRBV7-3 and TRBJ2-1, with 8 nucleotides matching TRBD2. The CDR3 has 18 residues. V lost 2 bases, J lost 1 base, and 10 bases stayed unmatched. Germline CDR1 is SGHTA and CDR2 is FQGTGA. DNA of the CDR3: TGTGCCAGCAGCTTATCCCCGGGAGGGGCGGAATCCTACAATGAGCAGTTCTTC. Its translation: CASSLSPGGAESYNEQFF.

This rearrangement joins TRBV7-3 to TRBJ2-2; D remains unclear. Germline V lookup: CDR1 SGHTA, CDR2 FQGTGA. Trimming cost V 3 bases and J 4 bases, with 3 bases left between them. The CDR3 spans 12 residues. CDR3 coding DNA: TGTGCCAGCAGCTTCCGCACCGGGGAGCTGTTTTTT. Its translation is CASSFRTGELFF.

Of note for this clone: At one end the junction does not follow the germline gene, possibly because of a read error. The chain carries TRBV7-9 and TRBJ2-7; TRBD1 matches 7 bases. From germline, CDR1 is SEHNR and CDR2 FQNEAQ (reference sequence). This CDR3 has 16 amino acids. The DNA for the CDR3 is TGTTCCAGCAGCTTAGAGGGCAGGGGGTCTTCCTACGAGCAGTACTTC. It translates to CSSSLEGRGSSYEQYF. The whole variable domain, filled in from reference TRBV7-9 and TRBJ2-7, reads DTGVSQNPRHKITKRGQNVTFRCDPISEHNRLYWYRQTLGQGPEFLTYFQNEAQLEKSRLLSDRFSAERPKGSFSTLEIQRTEQGDSAMYLCSSSLEGRGSSYEQYFGPGTRLTVT.

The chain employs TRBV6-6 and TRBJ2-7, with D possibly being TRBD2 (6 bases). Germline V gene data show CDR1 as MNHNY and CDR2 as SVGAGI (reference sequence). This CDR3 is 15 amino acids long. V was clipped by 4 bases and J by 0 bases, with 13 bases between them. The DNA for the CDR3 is TGTGCCAGCAGTTCAAGCCGGGGGAGCTCCTACGAGCAGTACTTC. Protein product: CASSSSRGSSYEQYF.

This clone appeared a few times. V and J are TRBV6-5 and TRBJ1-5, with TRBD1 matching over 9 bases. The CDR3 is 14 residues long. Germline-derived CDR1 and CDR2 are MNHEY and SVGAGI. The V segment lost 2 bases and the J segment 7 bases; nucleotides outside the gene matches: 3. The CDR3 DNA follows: TGTGCCAGCAGTTACGGACAGGGGTTCCAGCCCCAGCATTTT. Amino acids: CASSYGQGFQPQHF.

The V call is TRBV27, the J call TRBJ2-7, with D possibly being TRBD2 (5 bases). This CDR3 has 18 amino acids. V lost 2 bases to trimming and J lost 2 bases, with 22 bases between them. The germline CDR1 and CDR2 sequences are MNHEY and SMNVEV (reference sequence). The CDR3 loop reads CASSLKIGVNKNTYEQYF. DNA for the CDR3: TGTGCCAGCAGTTTAAAAATCGGGGTCAACAAAAATACCTACGAGCAGTACTTC.

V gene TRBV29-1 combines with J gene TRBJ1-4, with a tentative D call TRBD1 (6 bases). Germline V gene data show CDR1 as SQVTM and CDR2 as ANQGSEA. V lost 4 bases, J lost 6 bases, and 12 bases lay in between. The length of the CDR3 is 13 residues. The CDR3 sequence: CSVAVQGYEKLFF. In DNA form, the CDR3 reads TGCAGCGTTGCTGTTCAGGGGTATGAAAAACTGTTTTTT. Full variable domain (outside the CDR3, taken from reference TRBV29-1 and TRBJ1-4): SAVISQKPSRDICQRGTSLTIQCQVDSQVTMMFWYRQQPGQSLTLIATANQGSEATYESGFVIDKFPISRPNLTFSTLTVSNMSPEDSSIYLCSVAVQGYEKLFFGSGTQLSVL.

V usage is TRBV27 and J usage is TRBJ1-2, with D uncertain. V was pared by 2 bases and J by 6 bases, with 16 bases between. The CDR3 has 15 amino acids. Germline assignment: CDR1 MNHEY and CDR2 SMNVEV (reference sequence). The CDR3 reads CASSLRRDGINGYTF. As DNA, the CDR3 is TGTGCCAGCAGTTTAAGGAGAGACGGTATTAATGGCTACACCTTC.

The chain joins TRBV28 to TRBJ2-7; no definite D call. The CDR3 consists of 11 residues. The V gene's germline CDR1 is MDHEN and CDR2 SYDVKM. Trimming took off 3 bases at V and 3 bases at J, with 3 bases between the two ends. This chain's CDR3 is CASSFYYEQYF. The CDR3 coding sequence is TGTGCCAGCAGTTTTTACTACGAGCAGTACTTC.

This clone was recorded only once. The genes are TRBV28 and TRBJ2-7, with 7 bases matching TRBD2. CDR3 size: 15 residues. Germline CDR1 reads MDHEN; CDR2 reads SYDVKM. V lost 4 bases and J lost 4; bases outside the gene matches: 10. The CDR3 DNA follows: TGTGCCAGCAGTTCGACTCCCGGGACTACATACGAGCAGTACTTC. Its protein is CASSSTPGTTYEQYF.

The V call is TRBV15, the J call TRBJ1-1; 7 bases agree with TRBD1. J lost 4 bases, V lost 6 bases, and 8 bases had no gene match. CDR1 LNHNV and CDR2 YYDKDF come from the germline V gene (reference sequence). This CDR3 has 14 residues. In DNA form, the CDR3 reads TGTGCCACCAGGACAGGGTTGCTGGTCACTGAAGCTTTCTTT. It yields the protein CATRTGLLVTEAFF.

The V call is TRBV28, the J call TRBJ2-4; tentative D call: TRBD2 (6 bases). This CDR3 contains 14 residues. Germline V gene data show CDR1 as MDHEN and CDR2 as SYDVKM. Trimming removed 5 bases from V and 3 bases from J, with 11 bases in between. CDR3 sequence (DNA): TGTGCCAGCAGTCCCCGGGGGTACAAAAACATTCAGTACTTC. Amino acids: CASSPRGYKNIQYF.

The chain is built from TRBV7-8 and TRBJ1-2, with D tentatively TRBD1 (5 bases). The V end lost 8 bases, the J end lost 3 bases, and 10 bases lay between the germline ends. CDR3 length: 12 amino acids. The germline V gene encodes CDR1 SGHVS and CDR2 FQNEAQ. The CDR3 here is CASSRDYYGYTF. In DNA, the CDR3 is TGTGCCAGCTCTAGGGACTACTATGGCTACACCTTC.

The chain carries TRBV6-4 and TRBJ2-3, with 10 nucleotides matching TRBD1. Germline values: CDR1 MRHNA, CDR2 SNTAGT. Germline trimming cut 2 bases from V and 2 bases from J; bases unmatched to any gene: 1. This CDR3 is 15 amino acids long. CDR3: CASSDGTGATDTQYF. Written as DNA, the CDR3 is TGTGCCAGCAGTGACGGGACAGGGGCCACAGATACGCAGTATTTT.

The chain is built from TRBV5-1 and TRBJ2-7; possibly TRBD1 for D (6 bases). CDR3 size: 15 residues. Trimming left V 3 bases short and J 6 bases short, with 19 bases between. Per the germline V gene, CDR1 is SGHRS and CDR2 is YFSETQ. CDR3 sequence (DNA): TGCGCCAGCAGCTACACAGGGAAGGAATCGGGCGAGCAGTACTTC. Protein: CASSYTGKESGEQYF.

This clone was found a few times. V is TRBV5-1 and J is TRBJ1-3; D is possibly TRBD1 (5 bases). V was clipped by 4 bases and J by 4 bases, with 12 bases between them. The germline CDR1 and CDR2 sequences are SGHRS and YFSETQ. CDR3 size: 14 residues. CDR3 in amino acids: CASSEGAVGNTIYF. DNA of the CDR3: TGCGCCAGCAGCGAAGGGGCAGTGGGAAACACCATATATTTT.

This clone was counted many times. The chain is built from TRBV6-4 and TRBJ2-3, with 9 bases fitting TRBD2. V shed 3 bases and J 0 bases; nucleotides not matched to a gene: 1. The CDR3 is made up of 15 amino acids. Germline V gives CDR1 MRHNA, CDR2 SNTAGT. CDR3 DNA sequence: TGTGCCAGCAGTGAGGGACTAGCTAGCACAGATACGCAGTATTTT. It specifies CASSEGLASTDTQYF.

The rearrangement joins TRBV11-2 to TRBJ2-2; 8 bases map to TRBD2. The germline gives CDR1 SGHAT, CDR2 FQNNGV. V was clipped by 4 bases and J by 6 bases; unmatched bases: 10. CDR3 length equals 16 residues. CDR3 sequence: CASSSPPGLVAGELFF. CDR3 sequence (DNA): TGTGCCAGCAGCTCCCCTCCGGGACTAGTGGCCGGGGAGCTGTTTTTT.